This TCR beta chain derives from a study of cytomegalovirus exposure and HLA in healthy donors. It was with 60 Vbeta and 13 Jbeta primers that the PCR ran. In the original processing: Unique TCR beta chains totaled roughly 79 million in a later count, with roughly 12 million of them shared. Sequenced by immunoSEQ multiplex PCR; TCRdb stores in-frame clones only, minus some. D and trimming come from the DNA, and the V and J calls and clone size come from that table. The sample includes about 180,000 clones, 60% to 85% of them seen just once. Worth noting for this clone: Its antigen is unknown.

Findings and caveats of the study: A later analysis showed that HLA-associated TCR beta chains had undergone more clonal expansion than equally common others. An analysis done earlier found most TCR beta V segments productive about 87% or about 30% of the time.

CDR3 size: 14 residues. The V and J ends lost 0 bases and 6 bases, in that order; junction bases with no gene match: 5. Germline V lookup: CDR1 SGHTA, CDR2 FQGNSA. Sequences were obtained from PBMCs. This sequence joins TRBV7-2 and TRBJ2-7; 7 nucleotides align to TRBD2. The sequence was collected from a man younger than 35 in good health and CMV-seronegative. CDR3 region: CASSLAAGVREQYF. The CDR3 region has the DNA TGTGCCAGCAGCTTAGCGGCGGGGGTCCGCGAGCAGTACTTC.